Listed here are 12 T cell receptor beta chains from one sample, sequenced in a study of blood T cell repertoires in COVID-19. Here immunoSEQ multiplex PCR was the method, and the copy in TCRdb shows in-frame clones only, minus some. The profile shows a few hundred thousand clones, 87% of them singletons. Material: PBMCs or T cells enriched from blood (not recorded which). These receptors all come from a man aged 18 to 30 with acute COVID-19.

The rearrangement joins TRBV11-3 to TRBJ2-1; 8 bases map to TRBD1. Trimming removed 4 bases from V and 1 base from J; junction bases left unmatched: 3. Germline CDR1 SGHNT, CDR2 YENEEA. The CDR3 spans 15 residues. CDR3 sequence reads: CASSSRQGSYNEQFF. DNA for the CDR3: TGTGCCAGCAGCTCTCGACAGGGGTCCTACAATGAGCAGTTCTTC. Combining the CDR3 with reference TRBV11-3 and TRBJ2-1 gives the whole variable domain EAGVVQSPRYKIIEKKQPVAFWCNPISGHNTLYWYLQNLGQGPELLIRYENEEAVDDSQLPKDRFSAERLKGVDSTLKIQPAELGDSAVYLCASSSRQGSYNEQFFGPGTRLTVL.

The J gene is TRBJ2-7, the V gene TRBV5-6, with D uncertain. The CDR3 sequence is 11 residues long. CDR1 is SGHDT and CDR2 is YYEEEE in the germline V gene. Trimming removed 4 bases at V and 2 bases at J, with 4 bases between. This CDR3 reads CASSTTYEQYF. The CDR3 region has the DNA TGTGCCAGCAGCACAACCTACGAGCAGTACTTC.

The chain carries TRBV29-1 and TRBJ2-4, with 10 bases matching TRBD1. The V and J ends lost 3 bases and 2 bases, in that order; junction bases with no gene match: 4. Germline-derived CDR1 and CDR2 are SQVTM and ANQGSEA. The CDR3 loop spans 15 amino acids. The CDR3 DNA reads TGCAGCGTTGACTTGGACAGGGGGTCCAAAAACATTCAGTACTTC. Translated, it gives CSVDLDRGSKNIQYF.

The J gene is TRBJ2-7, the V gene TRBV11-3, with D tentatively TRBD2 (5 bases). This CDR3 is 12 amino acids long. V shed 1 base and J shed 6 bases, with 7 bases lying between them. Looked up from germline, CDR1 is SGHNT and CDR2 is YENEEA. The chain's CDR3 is CASSLVGVEQYF. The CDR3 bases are TGTGCCAGCAGCTTAGTCGGGGTCGAGCAGTACTTC.

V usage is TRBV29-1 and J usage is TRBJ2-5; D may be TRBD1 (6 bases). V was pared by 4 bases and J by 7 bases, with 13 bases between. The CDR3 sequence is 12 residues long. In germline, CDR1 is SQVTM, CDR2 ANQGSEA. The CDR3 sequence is CSVGGQGGTQYF. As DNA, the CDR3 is TGCAGCGTTGGGGGACAAGGTGGGACCCAGTACTTC.

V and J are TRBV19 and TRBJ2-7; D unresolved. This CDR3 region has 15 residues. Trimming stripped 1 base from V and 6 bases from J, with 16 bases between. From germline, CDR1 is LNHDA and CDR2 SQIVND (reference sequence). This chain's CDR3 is CASSIVAPRGGEQYF. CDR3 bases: TGTGCCAGTAGTATAGTTGCCCCGAGAGGTGGCGAGCAGTACTTC.

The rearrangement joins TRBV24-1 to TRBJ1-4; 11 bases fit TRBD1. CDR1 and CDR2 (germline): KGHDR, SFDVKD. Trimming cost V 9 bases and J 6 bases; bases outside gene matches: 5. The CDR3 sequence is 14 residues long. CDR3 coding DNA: TGTGCCACCGGCGGGACAGGGGGTGATGAAAAACTGTTTTTT. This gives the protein CATGGTGGDEKLFF.

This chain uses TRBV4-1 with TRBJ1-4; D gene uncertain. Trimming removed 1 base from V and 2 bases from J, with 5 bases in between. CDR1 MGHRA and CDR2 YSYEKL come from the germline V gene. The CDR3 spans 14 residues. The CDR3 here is CASSQASTNEKLFF. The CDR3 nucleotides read TGCGCCAGCAGCCAAGCTTCTACTAATGAAAAACTGTTTTTT.

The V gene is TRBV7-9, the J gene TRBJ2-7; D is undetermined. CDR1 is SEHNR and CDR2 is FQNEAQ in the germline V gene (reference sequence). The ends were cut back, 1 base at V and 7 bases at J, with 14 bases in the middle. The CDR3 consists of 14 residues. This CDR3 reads CASSLGGGPWEQYF. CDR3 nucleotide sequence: TGTGCCAGCAGCTTAGGAGGTGGTCCGTGGGAGCAGTACTTC.

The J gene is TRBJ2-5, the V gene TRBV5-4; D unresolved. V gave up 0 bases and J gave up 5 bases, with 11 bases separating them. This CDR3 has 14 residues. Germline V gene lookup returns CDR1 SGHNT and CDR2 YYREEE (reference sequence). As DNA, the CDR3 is TGTGCCAGCAGCTTGGCAGGAAGCTGGGAGACCCAGTACTTC. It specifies CASSLAGSWETQYF.

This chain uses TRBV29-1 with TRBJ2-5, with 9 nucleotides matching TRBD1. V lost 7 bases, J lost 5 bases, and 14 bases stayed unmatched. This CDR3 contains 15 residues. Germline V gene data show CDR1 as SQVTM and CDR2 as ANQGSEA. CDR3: CSAAFGGTGWETQYF. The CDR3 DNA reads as TGCAGCGCCGCTTTCGGGGGGACAGGGTGGGAGACCCAGTACTTC.

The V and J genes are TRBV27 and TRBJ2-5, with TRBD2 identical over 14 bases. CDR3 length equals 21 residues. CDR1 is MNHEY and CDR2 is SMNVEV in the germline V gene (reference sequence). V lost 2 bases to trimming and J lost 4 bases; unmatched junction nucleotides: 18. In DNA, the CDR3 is TGTGCCAGCAGTTTACTCCCTTTCGGGACTAGCGGGAGAGGGGATGGAGAGACCCAGTACTTC. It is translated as CASSLLPFGTSGRGDGETQYF.